Listed here are 28 T cell receptor beta chains from one sample, sequenced in a study of blood T cell repertoires in COVID-19. Using immunoSEQ multiplex PCR, the repertoire was profiled, and TCRdb retains in-frame clones only, with some absent. Of about 24,000 clones in the sample, about 81% were seen once. The source material was peripheral blood. These receptors all come from a woman in her sixties or seventies with COVID-19, enrolled during active disease.

This chain connects TRBV13 to TRBJ1-2; tentatively, D is TRBD1 (5 bases). In germline, CDR1 is PRHDT, CDR2 FYEKMQ (reference sequence). Trimming took 4 bases from V and 8 from J, leaving 8 bases between them. The CDR3 has 11 residues. CDR3 residues: CASSSRGGYTF. The CDR3, as DNA: TGTGCCAGCAGCTCCCGGGGGGGCTACACCTTC.

The rearrangement joins TRBV2 to TRBJ2-1; TRBD2 might be the D (6 bases). This CDR3 contains 13 residues. V was trimmed by 5 bases and J by 14 bases, leaving 19 bases between them. Germline CDR1 is SNHLY and CDR2 is FYNNEI. Here the CDR3 reads CASSPQTGEREFF. For the CDR3, the DNA is TGTGCCAGCAGTCCTCAAACGGGGGAGCGGGAGTTCTTC.

This chain joins TRBV6-6 and TRBJ2-3; 9 nucleotides line up with TRBD1. V lost 5 bases and J lost 4; bases outside the gene matches: 4. Per germline, CDR1 MNHNY and CDR2 SVGAGI (reference sequence). The length of the CDR3 is 14 residues. CDR3 DNA: TGTGCCAGCAGTGGGACAGGGAGATCAGATACGCAGTATTTT. As protein: CASSGTGRSDTQYF.

V and J are TRBV7-9 and TRBJ1-5, with 7 bases lining up with TRBD1. Germline V gene lookup returns CDR1 SEHNR and CDR2 FQNEAQ (reference sequence). With 2 bases clipped from V and 4 bases from J, the junction kept 5 bases outside the gene matches. The CDR3 is 15 amino acids. DNA for the CDR3: TGTGCCAGCAGCTTATCACAGGGGCGAAATCAGCCCCAGCATTTT. Amino acids: CASSLSQGRNQPQHF.

For the CDR3, the DNA is TGTGCCAGTAGTATCGAGACGGGAAAGATCGGGGGCTACACCTTC. Amino acid sequence: CASSIETGKIGGYTF. This chain uses TRBV19 with TRBJ1-2; no definite D call. V was shortened by 3 bases and J by 8 bases, with 19 bases between the two germline ends. The CDR3 sequence is 15 residues long. The germline V gene has CDR1 LNHDA and CDR2 SQIVND (reference sequence).

A single count supports this clone. The chain has TRBV5-1 and TRBJ2-2; D is uncertain. V was cut by 0 bases and J by 1 base, with 7 bases left in between. Germline CDR1 and CDR2: SGHRS and YFSETQ. The CDR3 length is 15 residues. The CDR3 nucleotides read TGCGCCAGCAGCTTGGCTACGGGGAACACCGGGGAGCTGTTTTTT. Its translation is CASSLATGNTGELFF.

This chain connects TRBV19 to TRBJ1-2; 12 nucleotides agree with TRBD1. The CDR3 consists of 15 residues. Germline V gene data show CDR1 as LNHDA and CDR2 as SQIVND (reference sequence). The junction had 8 bases not matched to a gene; V was cut back by 8 bases and J by 4 bases. The CDR3 spells CASLPGTGGVYGYTF. The CDR3 coding sequence is TGTGCCAGTCTCCCCGGGACAGGGGGCGTCTATGGCTACACCTTC.

J is TRBJ1-2 and V is TRBV10-3, with D perhaps matching TRBD1 (6 bases). Trimming removed 2 bases at V and 1 base at J, with 11 bases between. CDR3 length: 15 amino acids. Germline-derived CDR1 and CDR2 are ENHRY and SYGVKD. CDR3 DNA: TGTGCCATCAGTGAGCGGGACACTTATAACTATGGCTACACCTTC. Translated, it gives CAISERDTYNYGYTF.

V is TRBV9 and J is TRBJ1-4, with 10 bases fitting TRBD1. Germline CDR1 is SGDLS and CDR2 is YYNGEE. The CDR3 is 15 residues long. V shed 3 bases and J 2 bases; nucleotides not matched to a gene: 1. CDR3 sequence (DNA): TGTGCCAGCAGCGCGGGACAGGGGACTAATGAAAAACTGTTTTTT. Amino acid sequence: CASSAGQGTNEKLFF.

The chain joins TRBV7-2 to TRBJ2-5, with 13 bases identical to TRBD2. Germline CDR1 reads SGHTA; CDR2 reads FQGNSA. The CDR3 consists of 15 residues. Losses at the gene ends were 5 bases for V and 2 bases for J; bases not matched to a gene: 2. This CDR3 is CASSQLAGGQETQYF. The DNA of the CDR3 is TGTGCCAGCAGCCAACTAGCGGGGGGGCAAGAGACCCAGTACTTC.

This clone showed up just once. The gene calls are TRBV10-3 and TRBJ1-1; 10 bases match TRBD1. There are 16 residues in the CDR3. Germline CDR1 is ENHRY and CDR2 is SYGVKD. The V gene end was trimmed by 6 bases and the J gene end by 0 bases; junction bases not matched to a gene: 7. CDR3 nucleotides: TGTGCCATCAGACCCGGGACAGGGGCCATGAACACTGAAGCTTTCTTT. This translates into CAIRPGTGAMNTEAFF.

The rearrangement links TRBV6-5 to TRBJ1-2; 7 bases are a match to TRBD1. The V and J ends lost 6 bases and 7 bases, in that order; junction bases with no gene match: 11. The CDR3 is 14 residues long. Germline CDR1 is MNHEY and CDR2 is SVGAGI. The CDR3: CASRQGQLIGGYTF. CDR3 bases: TGTGCCAGCAGGCAGGGACAGCTAATCGGTGGCTACACCTTC.

The genes are TRBV6-5 and TRBJ1-1; perhaps TRBD1 as D (6 bases). This CDR3 contains 14 residues. V was clipped by 6 bases and J by 6 bases, with 17 bases between them. Germline values: CDR1 MNHEY, CDR2 SVGAGI. The CDR3 sequence: CASSHRVGLPEAFF. DNA of the CDR3: TGTGCCAGCAGCCACAGGGTAGGATTGCCTGAAGCTTTCTTT.

This clone was counted once. J is TRBJ1-1 and V is TRBV6-1; D possibly corresponds to TRBD1 (5 bases). Germline V lookup: CDR1 MNHNS, CDR2 SASEGT. The CDR3 is 15 residues long. The ends were cut back, 2 bases at V and 4 bases at J, with 14 bases in the middle. The CDR3 region is CASSELGGSGTEAFF. As DNA, the CDR3 is TGTGCCAGCAGTGAACTGGGGGGGTCAGGCACTGAAGCTTTCTTT.

This clone was observed once. V gene TRBV7-2 combines with J gene TRBJ2-1, with D possibly TRBD2 on 5 matching bases. The germline V gene encodes CDR1 SGHTA and CDR2 FQGNSA. The length of the CDR3 is 15 residues. With 7 bases removed from V and 0 bases from J, the gap between germline ends came to 13 bases. CDR3 in amino acids: CASTVGLISYNEQFF. CDR3 DNA: TGTGCCAGCACCGTTGGACTCATCTCCTACAATGAGCAGTTCTTC.

The V and J genes are TRBV10-3 and TRBJ2-6; D remains ambiguous. CDR1 is ENHRY, CDR2 SYGVKD, per germline. The CDR3 contains 18 residues. Trimming took 0 bases from V and 3 from J, leaving 15 bases between them. The CDR3 reads CAISESNNGLFGANVLTF. Written as DNA, the CDR3 is TGTGCCATCAGTGAGTCGAACAACGGGTTGTTTGGGGCCAACGTCCTGACTTTC.

Here the CDR3 DNA reads TGTGCCACCCGTTCGAACACTGAAGCTTTCTTT. It encodes CATRSNTEAFF. V is TRBV2 and J is TRBJ1-1; no reliable D call. CDR1 and CDR2 from the germline V gene are SNHLY and FYNNEI. Trimming left V 10 bases short and J 1 base short, with 7 bases between. The CDR3 covers 11 residues.

This clone was seen a handful of times. The J gene is TRBJ1-1, the V gene TRBV6-5, with D unclear. Between the trimmed V and J ends, which lost 5 bases and 1 base, there was a span of 11 bases. The CDR3 has 14 amino acids. Germline CDR1 and CDR2: MNHEY and SVGAGI. The DNA of the CDR3 is TGTGCCAGCAGTCCGTCGCAGGCGAACACTGAAGCTTTCTTT. As protein: CASSPSQANTEAFF.

The chain links TRBV5-5 to TRBJ1-2, with 7 positions matching TRBD1. V shed 0 bases, J shed 5 bases, and the junction held 7 bases outside the gene matches. Looked up from germline, CDR1 is SGHKS and CDR2 is YYEKEE (reference sequence). CDR3 length equals 15 residues. For the CDR3, the DNA is TGTGCCAGCAGCTTGGACGGACAGGTTCGATATGGCTACACCTTC. Protein product: CASSLDGQVRYGYTF.

This clone was seen a handful of times. The chain joins TRBV29-1 to TRBJ2-3, with D perhaps TRBD1 (6 bases). The CDR3 runs 14 residues. Trimming took 0 bases from V and 8 from J, leaving 15 bases between them. Germline lookup yields CDR1 SQVTM and CDR2 ANQGSEA. CDR3: CSVEDTNRVGTQYF. The CDR3 coding sequence is TGCAGCGTTGAAGATACGAACAGGGTGGGTACGCAGTATTTT.

The chain is built from TRBV27 and TRBJ2-1; 7 nucleotides align to TRBD2. The CDR3 is 14 residues long. V was pared by 7 bases and J by 0 bases, with 3 bases of the junction left unmatched. Germline V lookup: CDR1 MNHEY, CDR2 SMNVEV (reference sequence). The CDR3 DNA sequence: TGTGCCAGCATGGGGGGGGACTCCTACAATGAGCAGTTCTTC. As protein: CASMGGDSYNEQFF.

The chain uses TRBV7-8 and TRBJ2-1; TRBD2 matches 7 bases. V lost 5 bases to trimming and J lost 6 bases; unmatched junction nucleotides: 13. Germline CDR1 and CDR2: SGHVS and FQNEAQ. The length of the CDR3 is 16 residues. The CDR3 nucleotides are TGTGCCAGCAGCCCCTCTAGCGGACCTACTGGCAATGAGCAGTTCTTC. Translated: CASSPSSGPTGNEQFF. The whole variable domain, remainder taken from reference TRBV7-8 and TRBJ2-1, is GAGVSQSPRYKVAKRGQDVALRCDPISGHVSLFWYQQALGQGPEFLTYFQNEAQLDKSGLPSDRFFAERPEGSVSTLKIQRTQQEDSAVYLCASSPSSGPTGNEQFFGPGTRLTVL.

The rearrangement uses TRBV19 and TRBJ1-5; D unclear. Germline V lookup: CDR1 LNHDA, CDR2 SQIVND (reference sequence). The V end lost 7 bases, the J end lost 12 bases, and 16 bases lay between the germline ends. There are 12 residues in the CDR3. CDR3 in amino acids: CASTGRLSYQHF. CDR3 DNA: TGTGCCAGTACCGGTCGGTTGTCGTACCAGCATTTT.

This clone was counted between two and nine times. V is TRBV6-5 and J is TRBJ1-2, with D possibly matching TRBD1 (6 bases). The CDR3 is 14 amino acids. Germline V gene lookup returns CDR1 MNHEY and CDR2 SVGAGI. Trimming stripped 6 bases from V and 4 bases from J, with 15 bases between. Written as DNA, the CDR3 is TGTGCCAGCAGGACGGGGGGGGCCTCCTATGGCTACACCTTC. This translates into CASRTGGASYGYTF.

The chain joins TRBV29-1 to TRBJ2-3, with D possibly TRBD2 on 6 matching bases. The CDR3 loop spans 14 amino acids. V lost 5 bases and J 2 bases, leaving 14 bases between the germline ends. In germline, CDR1 is SQVTM, CDR2 ANQGSEA. This CDR3 is CSVFSAGTTDTQYF. CDR3 DNA: TGCAGCGTTTTTTCTGCGGGGACCACAGATACGCAGTATTTT.

This clone occurred once. This rearrangement joins TRBV19 to TRBJ2-1; D is undetermined. This CDR3 has 14 amino acids. V lost 3 bases and J lost 5, with 11 bases in between. CDR1 is LNHDA and CDR2 is SQIVND in the germline V gene (reference sequence). CDR3 in DNA: TGTGCCAGTAGTATCCCCGACGGAGACAATGAGCAGTTCTTC. It codes for CASSIPDGDNEQFF. Full variable domain (missing parts from reference TRBV19 and TRBJ2-1): DGGITQSPKYLFRKEGQNVTLSCEQNLNHDAMYWYRQDPGQGLRLIYYSQIVNDFQKGDIAEGYSVSREKKESFPLTVTSAQKNPTAFYLCASSIPDGDNEQFFGPGTRLTVL.

This chain joins TRBV13 and TRBJ1-3; D is possibly TRBD1 (6 bases). V was pared by 5 bases and J by 2 bases, with 10 bases between. This CDR3 has 14 amino acids. The germline V gene encodes CDR1 PRHDT and CDR2 FYEKMQ (reference sequence). The CDR3 region is CASSPQGPGNTIYF. The CDR3 nucleotides read TGTGCCAGCAGCCCCCAGGGGCCTGGAAACACCATATATTTT.

The chain combines TRBV11-3 with TRBJ2-4; a weak D match, TRBD1 (5 bases). This CDR3 has 14 amino acids. Germline CDR1 and CDR2: SGHNT and YENEEA. V lost 2 bases and J lost 5, with 10 bases in between. For the CDR3, the DNA is TGTGCCAGCAGCTTACGGCAAGGGGAAAACATTCAGTACTTC. Protein sequence: CASSLRQGENIQYF. Full variable domain (outside the CDR3, taken from reference TRBV11-3 and TRBJ2-4): EAGVVQSPRYKIIEKKQPVAFWCNPISGHNTLYWYLQNLGQGPELLIRYENEEAVDDSQLPKDRFSAERLKGVDSTLKIQPAELGDSAVYLCASSLRQGENIQYFGAGTRLSVL.